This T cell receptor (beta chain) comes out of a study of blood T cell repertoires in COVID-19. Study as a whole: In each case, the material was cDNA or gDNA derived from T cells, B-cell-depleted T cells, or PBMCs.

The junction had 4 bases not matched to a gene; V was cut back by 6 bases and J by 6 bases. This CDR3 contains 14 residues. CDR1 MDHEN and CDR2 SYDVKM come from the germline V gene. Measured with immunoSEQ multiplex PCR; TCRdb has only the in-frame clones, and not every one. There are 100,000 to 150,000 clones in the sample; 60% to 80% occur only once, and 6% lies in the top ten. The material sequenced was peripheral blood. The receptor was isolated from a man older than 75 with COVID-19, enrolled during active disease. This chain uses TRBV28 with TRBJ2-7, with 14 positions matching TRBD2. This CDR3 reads CASRTSGRAGEQYF. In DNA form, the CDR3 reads TGTGCCAGCAGGACTAGCGGGAGGGCGGGCGAGCAGTACTTC.